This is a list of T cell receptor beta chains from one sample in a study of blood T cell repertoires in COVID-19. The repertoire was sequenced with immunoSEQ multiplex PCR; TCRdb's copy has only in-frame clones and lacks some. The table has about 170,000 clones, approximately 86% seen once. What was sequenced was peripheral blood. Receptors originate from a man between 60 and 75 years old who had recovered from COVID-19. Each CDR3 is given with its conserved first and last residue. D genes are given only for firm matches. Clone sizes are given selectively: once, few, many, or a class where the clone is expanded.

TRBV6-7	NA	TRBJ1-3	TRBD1	CASSIDRDRERNTIYF	TGTGCCAGCAGTATCGACCGGGACAGGGAACGAAACACCATATATTTT
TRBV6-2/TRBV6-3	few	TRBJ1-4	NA	CASSSWASATNEKLFF	TGTGCCAGCAGTTCCTGGGCGTCTGCAACTAATGAAAAACTGTTTTTT
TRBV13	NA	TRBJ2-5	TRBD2	CASSLRRLAGGGGGETQYF	TGTGCCAGCAGCTTAAGACGACTAGCGGGGGGAGGAGGTGGAGAGACCCAGTACTTC
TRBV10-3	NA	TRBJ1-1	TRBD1	CAISESDRGRVRTEAFF	TGTGCCATCAGTGAGTCGGACAGGGGGCGTGTGAGGACTGAAGCTTTCTTT
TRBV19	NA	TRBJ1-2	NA	CASTRGTGTNYGYTF	TGTGCCAGTACCCGAGGTACAGGGACTAACTATGGCTACACCTTC
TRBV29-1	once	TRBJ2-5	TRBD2	CSVVLAGSQETQYF	TGCAGCGTTGTATTAGCGGGGTCTCAAGAGACCCAGTACTTC
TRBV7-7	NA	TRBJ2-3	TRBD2	CASSSGLAGGPDTQYF	TGTGCTAGCAGCTCCGGACTAGCGGGGGGACCAGATACGCAGTATTTT
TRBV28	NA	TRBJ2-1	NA	CASSPQGDEQFF	TGTGCCAGCAGTCCACAGGGAGATGAGCAGTTCTTC
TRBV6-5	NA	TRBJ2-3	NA	CASSYSASTDTQYF	TGTGCCAGCAGTTACTCAGCTAGCACAGATACGCAGTATTTT
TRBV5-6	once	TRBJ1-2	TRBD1	CASSPDRGYGYTF	TGTGCCAGCAGCCCCGACAGGGGCTATGGCTACACCTTC
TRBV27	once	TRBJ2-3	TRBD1	CASSLDRGHPDTQYF	TGTGCCAGCAGTTTGGACAGGGGGCATCCAGATACGCAGTATTTT
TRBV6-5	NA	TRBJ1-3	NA	CASSISGNTIYF	TGTGCCAGCAGCATCTCTGGAAACACCATATATTTT
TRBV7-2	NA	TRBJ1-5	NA	CASSFRGGGNQPQHF	TGTGCCAGCAGTTTTAGGGGGGGTGGCAATCAGCCCCAGCATTTT
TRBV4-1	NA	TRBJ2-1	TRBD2	CASSQDPKTSGSYNEQFF	TGCGCCAGCAGCCAAGACCCGAAGACTAGCGGGAGCTACAATGAGCAGTTCTTC
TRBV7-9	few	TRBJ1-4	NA	CASSLSGANEKLFF	TGTGCCAGCAGCCTCTCAGGGGCTAATGAAAAACTGTTTTTT
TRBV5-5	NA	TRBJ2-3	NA	CASSAGLMGGTDTQYF	TGTGCCAGCAGCGCGGGACTCATGGGCGGCACAGATACGCAGTATTTT
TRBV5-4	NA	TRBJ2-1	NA	CASSLSSLSNEQFF	TGTGCCAGCAGCTTGTCTAGTCTGAGCAATGAGCAGTTCTTC
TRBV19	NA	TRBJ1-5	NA	CASGIGEDQPQHF	TGTGCCAGTGGGATAGGGGAGGATCAGCCCCAGCATTTT
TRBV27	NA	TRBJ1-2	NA	CASSLRREAAFNLFYGYTF	TGTGCCAGCAGTTTAAGAAGAGAGGCAGCCTTTAACCTTTTCTATGGCTACACCTTC
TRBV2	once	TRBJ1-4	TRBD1	CASRQGANNEKLFF	TGTGCCAGCAGACAGGGGGCTAATAATGAAAAACTGTTTTTT
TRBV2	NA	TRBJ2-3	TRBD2	CASILAGVTDTQYF	TGTGCCAGCATTCTAGCGGGGGTCACAGATACGCAGTATTTT
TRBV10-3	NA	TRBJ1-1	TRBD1	CAIRGDRESTEAFF	TGTGCCATCAGGGGGGACAGGGAGAGCACTGAAGCTTTCTTT
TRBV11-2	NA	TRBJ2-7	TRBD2	CASSFSGGSGEQYF	TGTGCCAGCAGCTTCAGCGGGGGTAGTGGTGAGCAGTACTTC
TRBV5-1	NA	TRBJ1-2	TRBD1	CASSTGQGGYGYTF	TGCGCCAGCAGCACCGGACAGGGGGGCTATGGCTACACCTTC
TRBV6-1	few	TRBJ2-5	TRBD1	CASSEFGQGRGETQYF	TGTGCCAGCAGTGAATTTGGACAGGGGAGGGGGGAGACCCAGTACTTC
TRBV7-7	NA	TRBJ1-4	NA	CASSLGGVEDEKLFF	TGTGCTAGCAGCTTAGGTGGGGTGGAGGATGAAAAACTGTTTTTT
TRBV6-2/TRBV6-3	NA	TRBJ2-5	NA	CASSLSARGSETQYF	TGTGCCAGCAGTTTAAGCGCCCGGGGGTCCGAGACCCAGTACTTC
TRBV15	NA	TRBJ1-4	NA	CATSYPLGGEEKLFF	TGTGCCACCAGCTACCCCCTGGGAGGGGAGGAAAAACTGTTTTTT
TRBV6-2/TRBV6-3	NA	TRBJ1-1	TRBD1	CASSSLRDRGVTEAFF	TGTGCCAGCAGTTCCCTCCGGGACAGGGGAGTAACTGAAGCTTTCTTT
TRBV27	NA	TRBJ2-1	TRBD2	CASSSLWGLAGESSYNEQFF	TGTGCCAGCAGCAGTTTATGGGGACTAGCGGGGGAAAGCTCCTACAATGAGCAGTTCTTC
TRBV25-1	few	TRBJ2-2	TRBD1	CASSGTGYTGELFF	TGTGCCAGCAGCGGGACAGGGTACACCGGGGAGCTGTTTTTT
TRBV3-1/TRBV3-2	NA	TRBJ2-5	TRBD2	CASSQSGEIQKQETQYF	TGTGCCAGCAGTCAAAGCGGGGAAATACAGAAACAAGAGACCCAGTACTTC
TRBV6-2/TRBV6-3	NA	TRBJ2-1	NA	CASSYVPGLTDNEQFF	TGTGCCAGCAGTTACGTCCCCGGACTAACGGACAATGAGCAGTTCTTC
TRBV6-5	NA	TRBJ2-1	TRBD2	CASSYRASGVNEQFF	TGTGCCAGCAGTTACAGGGCTAGCGGGGTAAATGAGCAGTTCTTC
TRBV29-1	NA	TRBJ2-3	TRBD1	CSVTGTDTDTQYF	TGCAGCGTGACCGGGACAGACACAGATACGCAGTATTTT
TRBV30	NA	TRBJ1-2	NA	CAWSVQGRGYTF	TGTGCCTGGAGTGTACAGGGTAGAGGCTACACCTTC
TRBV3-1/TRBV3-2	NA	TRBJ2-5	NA	CASSPRVEQETQYF	TGTGCCAGCAGCCCCCGTGTTGAGCAAGAGACCCAGTACTTC
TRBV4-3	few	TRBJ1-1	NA	CASSQTRNTEAFF	TGCGCCAGCAGCCAGACACGAAACACTGAAGCTTTCTTT
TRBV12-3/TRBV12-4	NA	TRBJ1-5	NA	CASSLGRNQPQHF	TGTGCCAGCAGTTTAGGTCGTAATCAGCCCCAGCATTTT
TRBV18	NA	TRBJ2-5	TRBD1	CASSPRGGERETQYF	TGTGCCAGCTCACCACGAGGGGGCGAGAGGGAGACCCAGTACTTC
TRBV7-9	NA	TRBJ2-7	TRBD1	CASSTRQGADYEQYF	TGTGCCAGCAGCACCCGACAGGGGGCAGACTACGAGCAGTACTTC
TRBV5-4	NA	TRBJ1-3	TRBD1	CASSSGQGLLSLSGNTIYF	TGTGCCAGCAGCTCAGGACAGGGGCTCCTCTCTCTCTCTGGAAACACCATATATTTT